This TCR beta chain was obtained from a study of control samples from healthy donors and cancer patients. Libraries were prepared by immunoSEQ multiplex PCR; TCRdb keeps only in-frame clonotypes and omits some of them. The repertoire holds tens of thousands of clones, with over 75% as singletons. In its sample, this clone was seen once. Trimming at V came to 2 bases and at J to 7 bases, leaving 6 bases not matched to a gene. The CDR3 consists of 15 residues. Per the germline V gene, CDR1 is WNHNN and CDR2 is SYGVQD (reference sequence). This sequence originates from a woman aged 55-69 years with lung cancer. The sequenced material came from PBMCs. This chain joins TRBV10-1 and TRBJ2-5, with 11 nucleotides matching TRBD2. CDR3 sequence: CASSENLAGGGTQYF. In DNA, the CDR3 is TGCGCCAGCAGTGAGAATCTAGCGGGAGGTGGGACCCAGTACTTC.